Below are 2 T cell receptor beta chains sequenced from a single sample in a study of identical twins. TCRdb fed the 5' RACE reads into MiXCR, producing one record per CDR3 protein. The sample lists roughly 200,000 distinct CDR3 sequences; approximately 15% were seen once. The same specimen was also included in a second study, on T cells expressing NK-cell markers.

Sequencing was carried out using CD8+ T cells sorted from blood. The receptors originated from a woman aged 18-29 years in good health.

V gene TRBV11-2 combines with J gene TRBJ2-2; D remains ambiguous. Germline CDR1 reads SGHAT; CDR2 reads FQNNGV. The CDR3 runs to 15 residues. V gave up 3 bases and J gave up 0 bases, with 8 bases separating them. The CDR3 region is CASSFFASNTGELFF. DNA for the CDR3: TGTGCCAGCAGCTTTTTTGCGTCGAACACCGGGGAGCTGTTTTTT.

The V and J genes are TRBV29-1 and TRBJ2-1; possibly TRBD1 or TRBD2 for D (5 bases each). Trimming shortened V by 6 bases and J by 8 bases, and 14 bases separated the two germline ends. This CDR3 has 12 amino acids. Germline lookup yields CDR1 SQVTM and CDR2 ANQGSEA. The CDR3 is CSVERGPHEQFF. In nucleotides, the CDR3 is TGCAGCGTCGAACGGGGACCCCATGAGCAGTTCTTC.